The sequence of this T cell receptor beta chain was determined in a study of T cells in localized non-small cell lung cancer. The germline V gene has CDR1 MNHEY and CDR2 SMNVEV (reference sequence). V dropped 5 bases and J dropped 2 bases, with 13 bases sitting between them. The CDR3 is made up of 14 amino acids. Measured with immunoSEQ multiplex PCR; TCRdb has only the in-frame clones, and not every one. The sample has some 51,000 clones, 75% to 90% seen once; the top ten hold about 4.8%. Notes on this clone: Antigen: not known.

Study-level findings and limits: Longer overall survival associated with higher blood T cell density; shorter survival with higher adjacent-lung clonality. Heterogeneity is still possible, as just one tumor region was sequenced. Adjacent uninvolved lung tissue had the highest T cell clonality, exceeding tumor.

The J gene is TRBJ2-7, the V gene TRBV27; D is ambiguous. The source is a woman aged 40 to 75 with stage I lung adenocarcinoma. Sequencing was performed on peripheral blood, taken before any cancer treatment. CDR3 bases: TGTGCCAGCAGTGAGGTCCGGATGGCCTACGAGCAGTACTTC. This encodes CASSEVRMAYEQYF.